This T cell receptor (beta chain) is from a study of CD8 T cells in ankylosing spondylitis. The V segment lost 0 bases and the J segment 0 bases; nucleotides outside the gene matches: 2. Germline-derived CDR1 and CDR2 are SGHTA and FQGTGA. The length of the CDR3 is 16 residues. This clonotype was detected many times. TCRdb re-called the 5' RACE reads with MiXCR, one entry per CDR3 protein. The sample includes some 130,000 distinct CDR3 sequences, about 7% of them seen just once. The chain carries TRBV7-3 and TRBJ2-3; 8 nucleotides align to TRBD2. The sequencing input was blood, either unsorted or a sorted T cell fraction (not recorded which). This receptor was obtained from a female donor with ankylosing spondylitis or in good health (not recorded which). Here the CDR3 DNA reads TGTGCCAGCAGCTTAACAGCTAGCGGGAGCACAGATACGCAGTATTTT. As protein: CASSLTASGSTDTQYF.